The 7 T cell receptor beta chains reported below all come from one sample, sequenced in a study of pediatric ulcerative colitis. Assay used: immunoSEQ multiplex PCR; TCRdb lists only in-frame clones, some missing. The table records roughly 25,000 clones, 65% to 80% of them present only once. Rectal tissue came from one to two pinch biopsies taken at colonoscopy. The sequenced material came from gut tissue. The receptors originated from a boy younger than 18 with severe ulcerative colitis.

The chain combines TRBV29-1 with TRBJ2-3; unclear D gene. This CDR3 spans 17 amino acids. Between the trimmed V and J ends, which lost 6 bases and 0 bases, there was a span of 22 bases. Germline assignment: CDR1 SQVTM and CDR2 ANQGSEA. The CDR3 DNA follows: TGCAGCGTCGGCGGCGTGCTAGGTTCCACTAGCACAGATACGCAGTATTTT. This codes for CSVGGVLGSTSTDTQYF.

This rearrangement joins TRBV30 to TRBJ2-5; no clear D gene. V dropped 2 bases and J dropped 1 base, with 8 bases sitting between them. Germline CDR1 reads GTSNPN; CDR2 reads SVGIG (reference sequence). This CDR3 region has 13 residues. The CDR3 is CAWSTQLQETQYF. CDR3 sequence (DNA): TGTGCCTGGAGTACCCAACTCCAAGAGACCCAGTACTTC.

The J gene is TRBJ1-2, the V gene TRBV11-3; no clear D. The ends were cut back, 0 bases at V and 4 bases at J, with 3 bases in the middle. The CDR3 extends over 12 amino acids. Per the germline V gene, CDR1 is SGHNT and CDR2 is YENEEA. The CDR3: CASSLEGYGYTF. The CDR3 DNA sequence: TGTGCCAGCAGCTTAGAGGGCTATGGCTACACCTTC.

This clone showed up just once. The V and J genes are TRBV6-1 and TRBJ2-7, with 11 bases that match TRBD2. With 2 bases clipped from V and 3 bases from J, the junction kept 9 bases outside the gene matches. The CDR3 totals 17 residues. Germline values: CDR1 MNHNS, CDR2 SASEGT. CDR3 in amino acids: CASSEYSGRASIYEQYF. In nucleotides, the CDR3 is TGTGCCAGCAGTGAATATAGCGGGAGGGCCTCGATCTACGAGCAGTACTTC.

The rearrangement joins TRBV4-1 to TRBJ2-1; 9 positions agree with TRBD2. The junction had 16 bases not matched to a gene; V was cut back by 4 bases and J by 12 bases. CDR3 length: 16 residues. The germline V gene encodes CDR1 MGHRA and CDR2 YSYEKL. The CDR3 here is CASSPEGLAGEQGQFF. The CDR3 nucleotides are TGCGCCAGCAGCCCAGAGGGCTTAGCGGGAGAACAGGGGCAGTTCTTC.

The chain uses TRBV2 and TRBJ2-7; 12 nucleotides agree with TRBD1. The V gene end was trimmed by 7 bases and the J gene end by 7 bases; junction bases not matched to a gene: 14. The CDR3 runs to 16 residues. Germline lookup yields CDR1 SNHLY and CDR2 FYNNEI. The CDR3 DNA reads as TGTGCCAGCAACTTTGGTGGGGGACAGGGGGCTGCGGAGCAGTACTTC. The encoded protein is CASNFGGGQGAAEQYF.

The CDR3 here is CASSDVGKTQYF. The DNA of the CDR3 is TGTGCCAGCAGTGATGTCGGGAAGACCCAGTACTTC. The chain joins TRBV2 to TRBJ2-5, with a tentative D call TRBD2 (5 bases). CDR3 length equals 12 residues. Trimming stripped 3 bases from V and 6 bases from J, with 8 bases between. Germline CDR1 reads SNHLY; CDR2 reads FYNNEI.